Listed below are T cell receptor beta chains from one sample, sequenced in a study of human T cells and chemical hapten exposure. TCRdb recomputed calls from the reads with MiXCR, one row per CDR3 protein. The sample lists around 120,000 distinct CDR3 sequences; 8.5% to 9% were seen once. The specimen sequenced was whole blood. Receptor source: a human donor in good health. Some clones in this sample may be carry-over from other donors' samples. The CDR3 runs from the conserved cysteine through the conserved F or W. Fields, in order: V gene, D gene, J gene, CDR3 length, clone size, CDR3 DNA, CDR3 protein. A D gene is named only where the DNA matches it firmly. Clone size is shown for a subset of rows, as once, few, many or a class of expanded clone.

>TRBV4-2|TRBD1|TRBJ2-1|13|-
TGTGCCAGCAGAGGGACAGGAGACAATGAGCAGTTCTTC
CASRGTGDNEQFF
>TRBV12-3/TRBV12-4|-|TRBJ1-1|13|many
TGTGCCAGCAGTTTCGGAGTTGGGTCTGAAGCTTTCTTT
CASSFGVGSEAFF
>TRBV10-3|TRBD1|TRBJ2-7|16|many
TGTGCCATCAGTCCTTCTGACAGGGGGCTGACTAACGAGCAGTACTTC
CAISPSDRGLTNEQYF
>TRBV7-2|-|TRBJ2-1|16|once
TGTGCCAGCAGCTTCACGGGGACCGAGGCCTACAATGAGCAGTCCTTC
CASSFTGTEAYNEQSF
>TRBV4-2|-|TRBJ1-3|16|many
TGTGCCAGCAGCCAAGGAGTCGGAAGCTCTGGAAACACCATATATTTT
CASSQGVGSSGNTIYF
>TRBV4-2|-|TRBJ2-7|14|few
TGTGCCAGCAGCCAAGATGAGTCCTCCTACGAGCAGTACTTC
CASSQDESSYEQYF
>TRBV9|-|TRBJ2-1|13|few
TGTGCCAGCAGTAGTCCCCAGGGTGTTGAGCAGTTCTTC
CASSSPQGVEQFF
>TRBV10-3|-|TRBJ1-6|13|few
TGTGCCATCAGTGAGACACTCGTGTCACCCCTCCACTTT
CAISETLVSPLHF
>TRBV4-1|-|TRBJ2-7|16|few
TGCGCCAGCAGCCAAGGATTTGGACGGGAGACCTACGAGCAGTACTTC
CASSQGFGRETYEQYF
>TRBV6-5|-|TRBJ1-1|13|-
TGTGCCAGCAGTTACAGGTTGAACACTGAAGCTTTCTTT
CASSYRLNTEAFF
>TRBV27|TRBD2|TRBJ2-3|15|-
TGTGCCAGCAGTTTGGCGCGGGAGACCCCAGATACGCAGTATTTT
CASSLARETPDTQYF
>TRBV7-2|-|TRBJ2-2|13|few
TGTGCCAGCAGCCCCGGGAACACCGGGGAGCTGTTTTTT
CASSPGNTGELFF
>TRBV5-1|TRBD1|TRBJ1-2|15|-
TGCGCCAGCAGCCTTGCCGGACAGGGGCCCTATGGCTACACCTTC
CASSLAGQGPYGYTF
>TRBV9|TRBD1|TRBJ2-4|14|-
TGTGCCAGCAGCGCGACAGGGGTAAAAAACATTCAGTACTTC
CASSATGVKNIQYF
>TRBV6-2/TRBV6-3|-|TRBJ2-3|10|few
TGTGCCAGCGCATCCGGACCGCAGTATTTT
CASASGPQYF
>TRBV20-1|-|TRBJ2-1|13|few
TGCAGTGCTGGGGGAGGGGGCAGGGATGAGCAGTTCTTC
CSAGGGGRDEQFF
>TRBV5-1|-|TRBJ1-1|15|many
TGCGCCAGCAGCTTGGATGACGGATTGAACACTGAAGCTTTCTTT
CASSLDDGLNTEAFF
>TRBV19|-|TRBJ1-2|14|few
TGTGCCACCAGTATCCGGACGGGTAACTATGGCTACACCTTC
CATSIRTGNYGYTF
>TRBV11-2|TRBD1|TRBJ1-1|19|many
TGTGCCAGCAGCTTAGATCGGCGACAGGGGGCTCACCGAAACACTGAAGCTTTCTTT
CASSLDRRQGAHRNTEAFF
>TRBV18|-|TRBJ2-2|14|-
TGTGCCAGCTCACCAGGACGGGAGCCCGGGGAGCTGTTTTTT
CASSPGREPGELFF
>TRBV20-1|TRBD1|TRBJ2-1|15|-
TGCAGTGCTAGAGGGACAGGGCTCTCCTACAATGAGCAGTTCTTC
CSARGTGLSYNEQFF
>TRBV19|TRBD2|TRBJ2-1|14|-
TGTGCCAGTAGTATAATGGGGACTAGCAAGGAGCAGTTCTTC
CASSIMGTSKEQFF
>TRBV14|-|TRBJ2-2|14|few
TGTGCCAGCAGCCGGGGCACTCCCACCGGGGAGCTGTTTTTT
CASSRGTPTGELFF
>TRBV7-9|-|TRBJ2-3|17|few
TGTGCCAGCAGCTTAAGGCGGGACCACCCTCGTACAGATACGCAGTATTTT
CASSLRRDHPRTDTQYF
>TRBV7-2|TRBD2|TRBJ2-1|14|many
TGTGCCAGCAGCTTAGCGGGACTACCCAATGAGCAGTTCTTC
CASSLAGLPNEQFF
>TRBV12-3/TRBV12-4|TRBD1|TRBJ1-1|14|few
TGTGCCAGCAGTCACGGACAGGCGAACACTGAAGCTTTCTTT
CASSHGQANTEAFF
>TRBV3-1|-|TRBJ1-5|13|many
TGTGCCAGCAGCCTTGGGACCAATCAGCCCCAGCATTTT
CASSLGTNQPQHF
>TRBV14|TRBD1|TRBJ1-3|16|many
TGTGCCAGCAGCGAGGGACAGGGGGCTTTCGGAAACACCATATATTTT
CASSEGQGAFGNTIYF
>TRBV20-1|TRBD2|TRBJ2-1|15|many
TGCAGTGCTAGAGAAGGGACTAGCGGGAGAACCCGGCAGTTCTTC
CSAREGTSGRTRQFF
>TRBV7-9|-|TRBJ2-2|12|-
TGTGCCAGCAGCTTTCGGAACGGGGAGCTGTTTTTT
CASSFRNGELFF
>TRBV6-1|-|TRBJ1-1|11|-
TGTGCCAGCAGTGAAAACACTGAAGCTTTCTTT
CASSENTEAFF
>TRBV5-1|TRBD1|TRBJ2-5|15|-
TGCGCCAGCAGCTTGGCCGGACAGGGGCAAGAGACCCAGTACTTC
CASSLAGQGQETQYF
>TRBV2|-|TRBJ1-5|13|-
TGTGCCAGCAGCCTGGGAACGGGTCAGCCCCAGCATTTT
CASSLGTGQPQHF
>TRBV25-1|-|TRBJ2-6|16|few
TGTGCCAGCAGTGAATATCATGGGGCTGGGGCCAACGTCCTGACTTTC
CASSEYHGAGANVLTF
>TRBV29-1|-|TRBJ2-3|13|-
TGCAGCGTTTGGAAACCTAGCACAGATACGCAGTATTTT
CSVWKPSTDTQYF
>TRBV19|TRBD1|TRBJ2-1|15|many
TGTGCCAGTAGTATCCCCCCGGGACAGGGTAACGAGCAGTTCTTC
CASSIPPGQGNEQFF
>TRBV3-1|-|TRBJ1-5|13|medium-sized
TGTGCCAGCAGCCCTCGCGACGGACAGCCCCAGCATTTT
CASSPRDGQPQHF
>TRBV12-3/TRBV12-4|TRBD1|TRBJ1-2|14|-
TGTGCCAGCAGTCAACCGGGACAGGACTATGGCTACACCTTC
CASSQPGQDYGYTF
>TRBV18|-|TRBJ2-3|13|-
TGTGCCAGCTCACCACCTAACACAGATACGCAGTATTTT
CASSPPNTDTQYF
>TRBV6-2/TRBV6-3|-|TRBJ2-7|12|few
TGTGCCAGCAGTAGGACAGCCTACGAGCAGTACTTC
CASSRTAYEQYF
>TRBV19|-|TRBJ2-7|13|few
TGTGCCAGTAGTATTGGGGGGCGATACGAGCAGTACTTC
CASSIGGRYEQYF
>TRBV3-1|-|TRBJ2-1|16|many
TGTGCCAGCAGCCAAGGATCGGGTAGCTCCTACAATGAGCAGTTCTTC
CASSQGSGSSYNEQFF
>TRBV25-1|-|TRBJ1-6|17|-
TGTGCCAGCAGTGGGAACCAGGGGAGCTCCTATAATTCACCCCTCCACTTT
CASSGNQGSSYNSPLHF
>TRBV29-1|-|TRBJ1-1|10|many
TGCAGCGTTGAAGTGGATGAAGCTTTCTTT
CSVEVDEAFF
>TRBV12-3/TRBV12-4|TRBD1|TRBJ2-5|18|few
TGTGCCAGCAACCCTTTTCCGACAGGGCCCTCCCAGGCAGGGCCCCAGTACTTC
CASNPFPTGPSQAGPQYF
>TRBV29-1|-|TRBJ1-3|16|-
TGCAGCGTTGAAGTTCGGGGGGGCGCCGTTGGAAACACCATATATTTT
CSVEVRGGAVGNTIYF
>TRBV11-2|TRBD2|TRBJ2-3|18|-
TGTGCCAGCAGCATAGAGACGGCGGGGGGGCTGGGCACAGATACGCAGTATTTT
CASSIETAGGLGTDTQYF
>TRBV6-2/TRBV6-3|TRBD2|TRBJ2-1|15|few
TGTGCCAGCAGCAAAAGCGGGGTCGGGACGCGTGAGCAGTTCTTC
CASSKSGVGTREQFF
>TRBV23-1|TRBD1|TRBJ2-4|16|-
TGCGCCAGCAGTCAGTCAGGGGGCGCCTCCAAAAACATTCAGTACTTC
CASSQSGGASKNIQYF
>TRBV27|-|TRBJ2-7|12|many
TGTGCCAGCAGTTTATCGGGGTACGAGCAGTACTTC
CASSLSGYEQYF
>TRBV29-1|-|TRBJ1-5|12|many
TGCAGCGTTGAAGATAGGGGTCAGCCCCAGCATTTT
CSVEDRGQPQHF
>TRBV29-1|-|TRBJ2-5|14|-
TGCAGCGTTAACCATCCCAGCTACCAAGAGACCCAGTACTTC
CSVNHPSYQETQYF
>TRBV29-1|TRBD1|TRBJ1-6|13|many
TGCAGCGCACGACAGGGGGCCCATTCACCCCTCCACTTT
CSARQGAHSPLHF